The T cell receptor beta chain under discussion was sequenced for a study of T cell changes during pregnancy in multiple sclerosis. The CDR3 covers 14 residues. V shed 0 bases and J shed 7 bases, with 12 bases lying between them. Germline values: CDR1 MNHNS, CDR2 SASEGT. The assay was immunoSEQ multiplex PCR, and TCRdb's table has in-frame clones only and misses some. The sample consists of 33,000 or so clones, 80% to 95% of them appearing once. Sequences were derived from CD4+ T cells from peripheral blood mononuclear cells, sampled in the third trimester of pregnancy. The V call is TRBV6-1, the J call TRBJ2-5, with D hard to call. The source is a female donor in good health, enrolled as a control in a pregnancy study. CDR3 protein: CASSEATHLGTQYF. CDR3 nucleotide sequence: TGTGCCAGCAGTGAAGCTACGCATCTCGGGACCCAGTACTTC.